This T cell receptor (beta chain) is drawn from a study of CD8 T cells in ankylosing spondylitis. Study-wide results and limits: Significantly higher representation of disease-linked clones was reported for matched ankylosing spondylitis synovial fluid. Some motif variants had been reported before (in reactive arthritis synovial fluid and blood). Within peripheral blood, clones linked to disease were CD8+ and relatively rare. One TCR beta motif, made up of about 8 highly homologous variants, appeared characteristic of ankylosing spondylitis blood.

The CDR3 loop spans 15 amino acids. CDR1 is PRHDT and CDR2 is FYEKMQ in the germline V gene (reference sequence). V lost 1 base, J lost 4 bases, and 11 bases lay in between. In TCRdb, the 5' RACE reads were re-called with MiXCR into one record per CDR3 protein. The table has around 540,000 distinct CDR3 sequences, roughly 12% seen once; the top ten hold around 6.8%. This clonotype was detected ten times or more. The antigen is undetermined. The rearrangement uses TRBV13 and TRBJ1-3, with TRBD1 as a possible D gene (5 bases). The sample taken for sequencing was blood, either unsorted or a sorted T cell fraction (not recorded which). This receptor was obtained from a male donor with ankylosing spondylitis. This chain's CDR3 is CASSLEGTEGNTIYF. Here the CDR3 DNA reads TGTGCCAGCAGCTTAGAGGGGACGGAAGGAAACACCATATATTTT.